This T cell receptor beta chain was profiled in a study of naive and memory T cell subsets. Both TRBC1 and TRBC2 were covered by a beta constant-region primer of two equimolar oligonucleotides. Four rounds of PCR amplified the ligated cDNA using nested alpha and beta constant-region primers plus SP2. MiXCR was run by TCRdb on the UMI-ligation and nested PCR reads, yielding one entry per CDR3 protein. Of around 93,000 distinct CDR3 sequences listed, approximately 10% are singletons. This clonotype has only a few counts. Antigen specificity is unknown. Study findings and constraints: Especially in CD8 cells, naive repertoires contained a few larger clonotypes, possibly CD45RA-re-expressing memory cells. TCR counts from RNA may reflect activation-linked expression changes. Over 95% of naive TCR sequences appeared only once, unlike memory subsets.

The CDR3 loop spans 11 amino acids. The V end lost 4 bases, the J end lost 5 bases, and 3 bases lay between the germline ends. The sequenced material came from naive CD4+ T cells from blood. The origin of this receptor is a human donor in good health. The chain carries TRBV12-3 or TRBV12-4 and TRBJ2-1; D not resolved. This chain's CDR3 is CASSSDNEQFF. The CDR3 nucleotides are TGTGCCAGCAGTTCCGACAATGAGCAGTTCTTC.